This is a list of T cell receptor beta chains from one sample in a study of T-cell memory formation after mild COVID-19. TCRdb used MiXCR to reprocess the 5' RACE reads, holding one entry per CDR3 protein. The table includes a few hundred thousand distinct CDR3 sequences, roughly 19% detected once. Sequencing input: PBMCs or a T cell subset sorted from them (not recorded which). All receptors derive from a man younger than 35 who had mild COVID-19 (a few samples of this study predate the infection). Cell type and time point are not known. Each CDR3 is given with its conserved first and last residue. D genes are given only for firm matches. The listing skips clone size in some rows; elsewhere it reads once, few, many or a size class.

>TRBV6-2/TRBV6-3|once|TRBD1|TRBJ1-2|12
CASTGQVWGYTF
TGTGCCAGCACCGGACAGGTGTGGGGCTACACCTTC
>TRBV3-1|.|.|TRBJ1-1|11
CARSSGSEAFF
TGTGCCAGAAGCTCCGGGAGCGAGGCTTTCTTT
>TRBV29-1|.|.|TRBJ1-2|11
CSVEGVRGYTF
TGCAGCGTTGAGGGGGTACGGGGCTACACCTTC
>TRBV6-5|.|.|TRBJ2-5|15
CASSLGVGVGETQYF
TGTGCCAGCAGCCTGGGGGTTGGAGTTGGAGAGACCCAGTACTTC
>TRBV7-9|.|TRBD2|TRBJ2-1|16
CASSLGASGDYNEQFF
TGTGCCAGCAGCTTAGGGGCTAGCGGGGACTACAATGAGCAGTTCTTC
>TRBV7-2|few|TRBD2|TRBJ2-2|14
CASSFLAGAGELFF
TGTGCCAGCAGCTTCCTAGCGGGGGCCGGGGAGCTGTTTTTT
>TRBV7-2|.|TRBD2|TRBJ2-5|14
CASSGKTGGKTQYF
TGTGCCAGCAGCGGGAAGACGGGGGGAAAGACCCAGTACTTC
>TRBV5-4|.|.|TRBJ2-7|15
CASSFVPGSPYEQYF
TGTGCCAGCAGCTTTGTCCCAGGGTCCCCCTACGAGCAGTACTTC
>TRBV7-2|.|TRBD1|TRBJ2-1|14
CASRSGTGFDEQFF
TGTGCCAGCAGGTCCGGGACAGGTTTTGATGAGCAGTTCTTC
>TRBV4-2|many|.|TRBJ1-4|15
CASSQDGRLNEKLFF
TGTGCCAGCAGCCAAGACGGCAGGCTGAATGAAAAACTGTTTTTT
>TRBV5-6|few|.|TRBJ2-3|15
CASSVGGNRIDTQYF
TGTGCCAGCAGCGTCGGCGGGAACCGGATAGATACGCAGTATTTT
>TRBV27|.|.|TRBJ1-1|12
CASPRIDTEAFF
TGTGCCAGTCCCCGGATAGACACTGAAGCTTTCTTT
>TRBV7-7|many|TRBD1|TRBJ2-5|16
CASSLAGQGAGETQYF
TGTGCTAGCAGCTTAGCAGGACAGGGGGCCGGAGAGACCCAGTACTTC
>TRBV5-1|few|.|TRBJ2-3|13
CASSFPGSDTQYF
TGCGCCAGCAGCTTCCCGGGATCAGATACGCAGTATTTT
>TRBV7-2|.|.|TRBJ2-1|14
CASSLAVGWGFWFF
TGTGCCAGCAGCTTAGCGGTGGGTTGGGGATTTTGGTTCTTC
>TRBV20-1|.|TRBD2|TRBJ2-5|15
CSARFAGGRRETQYF
TGCAGTGCTAGATTCGCGGGGGGGCGTCGCGAGACCCAGTACTTC